Below, 10 T cell receptor beta chains from the same sample are listed, as sequenced in a study of blood T cells in healthy people across ages. Sample-barcoded 5' priming and a J-beta primer mix drove a second PCR of 7 to 11 cycles. TCRdb redid the calling of the 5' RACE reads with MiXCR, one entry per CDR3 protein. The sample yields 1.5 million or so distinct CDR3 sequences, roughly 43% seen once. The source material was blood. Receptor source: a woman aged 18-29 years in good health.

V usage is TRBV29-1 and J usage is TRBJ1-1, with no clear D. Trimming removed 6 bases at V and 0 bases at J, with 11 bases between. Germline V lookup: CDR1 SQVTM, CDR2 ANQGSEA. The CDR3 length is 13 residues. CDR3 amino acids: CSVTGEMNTEAFF. CDR3 in DNA: TGCAGCGTCACCGGGGAAATGAACACTGAAGCTTTCTTT. The full variable domain, with the rest looked up from reference TRBV29-1 and TRBJ1-1, is SAVISQKPSRDICQRGTSLTIQCQVDSQVTMMFWYRQQPGQSLTLIATANQGSEATYESGFVIDKFPISRPNLTFSTLTVSNMSPEDSSIYLCSVTGEMNTEAFFGQGTRLTVV.

This sequence joins TRBV12-3 or TRBV12-4 and TRBJ1-2; D possibly corresponds to TRBD1 (6 bases). There are 15 residues in the CDR3. V lost 1 base, J lost 6 bases, and 15 bases lay in between. CDR3 in amino acids: CASSLGKRGVDGYTF. As DNA, the CDR3 is TGTGCCAGCAGTTTAGGGAAGAGGGGGGTGGATGGCTACACCTTC.

This chain joins TRBV9 and TRBJ2-7; 11 nucleotides align to TRBD2. Germline V gives CDR1 SGDLS, CDR2 YYNGEE. Trimming at V came to 4 bases and at J to 4 bases, leaving 10 bases not matched to a gene. The CDR3 is made up of 16 amino acids. The CDR3: CASSQIRLAGIYEQYF. Here the CDR3 DNA reads TGTGCCAGCAGCCAAATACGACTAGCGGGGATATACGAGCAGTACTTC.

CDR3 DNA: TGCGCCAGCAAGTCCGGGACTAGCGGGAACTACGAGCAGTACTTC. Translation gives CASKSGTSGNYEQYF. The chain links TRBV4-3 to TRBJ2-7, with TRBD2 matching 13 bases. Germline V CDR1 and CDR2: LGHNA, YSLEER. CDR3 length equals 15 residues. The V segment lost 7 bases and the J segment 3 bases; nucleotides outside the gene matches: 6.

This clonotype was found a few times. The V call is TRBV4-3, the J call TRBJ1-2, with a possible D match to TRBD1 (5 bases). With 6 bases removed from V and 11 bases from J, the gap between germline ends came to 19 bases. Per germline, CDR1 LGHNA and CDR2 YSLEER. The CDR3 sequence is 13 residues long. The chain's CDR3 is CASSSTTGWYYTF. For the CDR3, the DNA is TGCGCCAGCAGTTCGACAACAGGCTGGTATTACACCTTC.

V is TRBV20-1 and J is TRBJ2-7, with a possible D match to TRBD1 (6 bases). Gene TRBJ2-5 matches the end of the DNA better, so the J call may be wrong. Germline-derived CDR1 and CDR2 are DFQATT and SNEGSKA (reference sequence). The CDR3 runs 13 residues. The DNA of the CDR3 is TGCAGTGCTGCTCGGCAGGGGCAAGAGACCCAGTACTTC. Its protein product is CSAARQGQETQYF.

The genes are TRBV10-3 and TRBJ2-7; the D is unclear. CDR1 is ENHRY and CDR2 is SYGVKD in the germline V gene. Trimming removed 4 bases from V and 6 bases from J, with 19 bases in between. The CDR3 has 15 residues. The CDR3 sequence: CAISVGVTPRGEQYF. As DNA, the CDR3 is TGTGCCATCAGTGTAGGAGTGACCCCCCGCGGCGAGCAGTACTTC.

This clonotype was detected only a few times. The chain uses TRBV6-5 and TRBJ2-1; 11 nucleotides line up with TRBD2. The V segment lost 2 bases and the J segment 4 bases; nucleotides outside the gene matches: 7. This CDR3 region has 17 residues. Germline loops: CDR1 MNHEY, CDR2 SVGAGI. CDR3 DNA sequence: TGTGCCAGCAGTTACGCAACTAGCGGGGGCTGGTACAATGAGCAGTTCTTC. As protein: CASSYATSGGWYNEQFF.

This clonotype was detected a few times. This chain links TRBV6-2 or TRBV6-3 with TRBJ2-1, with D possibly matching TRBD2 (6 bases). The germline V gene has CDR1 MNHEY and CDR2 SVGEGT. The CDR3 is made up of 15 amino acids. V was clipped by 5 bases and J by 4 bases, with 15 bases between them. The CDR3 reads CASSTLAKMYNEQFF. The CDR3 nucleotides read TGTGCCAGCAGTACACTAGCTAAAATGTACAATGAGCAGTTCTTC.

This clonotype was detected a few times. V gene TRBV3-1 combines with J gene TRBJ1-1, with no clear D. V was pared by 3 bases and J by 4 bases, with 15 bases between. Germline CDR1 reads LGHDT; CDR2 reads YNNKEL (reference sequence). The CDR3 sequence is 15 residues long. CDR3 DNA sequence: TGTGCCAGCAGCCAGAAACGGAGTTTTAGCACTGAAGCTTTCTTT. Protein sequence: CASSQKRSFSTEAFF.